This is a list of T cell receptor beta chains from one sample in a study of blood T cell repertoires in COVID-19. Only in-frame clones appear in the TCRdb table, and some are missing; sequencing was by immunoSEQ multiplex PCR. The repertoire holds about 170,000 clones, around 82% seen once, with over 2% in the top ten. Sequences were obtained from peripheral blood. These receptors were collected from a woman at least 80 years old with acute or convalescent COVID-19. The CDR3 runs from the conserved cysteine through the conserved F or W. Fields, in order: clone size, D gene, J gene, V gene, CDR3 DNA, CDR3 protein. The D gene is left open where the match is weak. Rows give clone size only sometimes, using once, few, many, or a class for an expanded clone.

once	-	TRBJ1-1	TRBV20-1	TGCAGTGCTAGTCTCCCCAGGGCGGCCACTGAAGCTTTCTTT	CSASLPRAATEAFF
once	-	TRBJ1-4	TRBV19	TGTGCCAGTAGTACCCGCGCGAATCCCGAGGATGAAAAACTGTTTTTT	CASSTRANPEDEKLFF
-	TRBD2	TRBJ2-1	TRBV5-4	TGTGCCAGCAGCTCGGGGGGGCTATCCTCGAGGAATGAGCAGTTCTTC	CASSSGGLSSRNEQFF
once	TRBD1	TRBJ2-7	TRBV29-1	TGCAGCGTTGAAGTGGTTGCAGGGGGCTACGAGCAGTACTTC	CSVEVVAGGYEQYF
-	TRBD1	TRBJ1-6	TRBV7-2	TGTGCCAGCAGCCCAGACCTGGGACAGGGAGCGAATAATTCACCCCTCCACTTT	CASSPDLGQGANNSPLHF
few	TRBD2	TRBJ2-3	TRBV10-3	TGTGCCATCGGGGGGACTAGCGGGATCACAGATACGCAGTATTTT	CAIGGTSGITDTQYF
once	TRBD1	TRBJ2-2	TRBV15	TGTGCCACCAGCAGAGACAGGGGGCGAACCGGGGAGCTGTTTTTT	CATSRDRGRTGELFF
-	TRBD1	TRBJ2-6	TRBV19	TGTGCCAGTAGTATAAGAACAGGGGGCTCTGGGGCCAACGTCCTGACTTTC	CASSIRTGGSGANVLTF
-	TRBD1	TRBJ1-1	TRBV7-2	TGTGCCAGCAGCCTAAACAGGGGGCCGACCACTGAAGCTTTCTTT	CASSLNRGPTTEAFF
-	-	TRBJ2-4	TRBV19	TGTGCCAGTAGTCCCTCCGACGTGGACAGAAACATTCAGTACTTC	CASSPSDVDRNIQYF
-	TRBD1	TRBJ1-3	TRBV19	TGTGCCAGTAGTGACCTGACAGGGGACTCTGGAAACACCATATATTTT	CASSDLTGDSGNTIYF
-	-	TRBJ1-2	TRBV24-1	TGTGCCACCAGGGGGGCTAGGGACACTAACTATGGCTACACCTTC	CATRGARDTNYGYTF
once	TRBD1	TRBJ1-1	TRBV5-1	TGCGCCAGCAGCTTGGGGGGACAGCTTAACACTGAAGCTTTCTTT	CASSLGGQLNTEAFF
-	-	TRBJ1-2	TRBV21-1	TGTGCCAGCAGGGGGGACAGCACTAACTATGGCTACACCTTC	CASRGDSTNYGYTF
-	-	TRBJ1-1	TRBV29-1	TGCAGCGTTGGTACAGGGAACACTGAAGCTTTCTTT	CSVGTGNTEAFF
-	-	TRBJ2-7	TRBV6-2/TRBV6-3	TGTGCCAGCAGTGACCCCCAAGGGGCCTACGAGCAGTACTTC	CASSDPQGAYEQYF
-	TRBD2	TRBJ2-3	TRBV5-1	TGCGCCAGCAGCCCGGGACTAGCGGGAGGAGGAGATACGCAGTATTTT	CASSPGLAGGGDTQYF
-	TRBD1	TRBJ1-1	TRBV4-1	TGCGCCAGCAGCCAAGAGAGGGGGCTTGAAGCTTTCTTT	CASSQERGLEAFF
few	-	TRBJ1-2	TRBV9	TGTGCCAGCACCGGGGGGACTCTAACTAGGGGCTACACCTTC	CASTGGTLTRGYTF
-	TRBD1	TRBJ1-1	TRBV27	TGTGCCAGTCCGGGACAGATGAACACTGAAGCTTTCTTT	CASPGQMNTEAFF
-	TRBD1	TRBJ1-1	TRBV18	TGTGCCAGCTCACGCGACAGAGGGCAGGGGGCGACTGAAGCTTTCTTT	CASSRDRGQGATEAFF
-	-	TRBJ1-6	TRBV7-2	TGTGCCAGCAGCTCACGCCCCGCAGGGCACTTCGAGTCACCCCTCCACTTT	CASSSRPAGHFESPLHF
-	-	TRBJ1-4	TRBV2	TGTGCCAGCAAGAGACCGGGACAATCTAATGAAAAACTGTTTTTT	CASKRPGQSNEKLFF
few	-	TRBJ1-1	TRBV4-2	TGTGCCAGCAGCCAAGATAGGGCAGGGTGGAACACTGAAGCTTTCTTT	CASSQDRAGWNTEAFF
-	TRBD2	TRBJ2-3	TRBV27	TGTGCCAGCAGCCCTTCGGGGGGGCGGAGAGATACGCAGTATTTT	CASSPSGGRRDTQYF
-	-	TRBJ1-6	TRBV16	TGTGCCAGCAGCCAATTCGGCGGGGGCTCCTATAATTCACCCCTCCACTTT	CASSQFGGGSYNSPLHF
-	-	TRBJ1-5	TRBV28	TGTGCCAGCATGGGGGGTGGGGGTCAGCCCCAGCATTTT	CASMGGGGQPQHF
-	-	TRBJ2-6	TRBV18	TGTGCCAGCTCACCCGTACCGGGAAGAATCTCTGGGGCCAACGTCCTGACTTTC	CASSPVPGRISGANVLTF
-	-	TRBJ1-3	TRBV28	TGTGCCAGCAGCCCCCCCCAGGGCTTTTGGGGAAACACCATATATTTT	CASSPPQGFWGNTIYF
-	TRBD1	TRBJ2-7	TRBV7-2	TGTGCCAGCAGCTTAAACAGGGGGCCCTACGAGCAGTACTTC	CASSLNRGPYEQYF
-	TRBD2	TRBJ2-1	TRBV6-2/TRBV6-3	TGTGCCAGCAGTTACTGGACAAGGGGACCGGGGGGGCAGTTCTTC	CASSYWTRGPGGQFF
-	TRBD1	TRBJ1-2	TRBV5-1	TGCGCCAGCAGCATGTTACAGGGGGGGAATGGCTACACCTTC	CASSMLQGGNGYTF
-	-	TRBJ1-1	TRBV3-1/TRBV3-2	TGTGCCAGCAGCCAAGTGCAGGGAGGGACTGAAGCTTTCTTT	CASSQVQGGTEAFF
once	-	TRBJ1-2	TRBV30	TGTGCCTGGAGGGAGAGGGGAGGACCCTATGGCTACACCTTC	CAWRERGGPYGYTF
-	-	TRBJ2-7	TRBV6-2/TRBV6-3	TGTGCCAGCAGTTATATGTGGGAGACCGAGCAGTACTTC	CASSYMWETEQYF